These 15 T cell receptor beta chains were all obtained from the same sample, sequenced in a study of T cells after yellow fever vaccination. Via MiXCR, TCRdb re-called the 5' RACE reads, giving one row per CDR3 protein. Among tens of thousands of distinct CDR3 sequences listed, 7.5% to 8% were seen once. The sample in question was CD8+ T cells sorted from PBMCs, obtained on the day of the yellow fever booster vaccination. The receptors derive from a man aged 25 to 45 who received the YFV17D yellow fever vaccine.

This clonotype was counted a few times. The CDR3 DNA is TGTGCCAGCAGTTACCTAGCGGGGGCGCGCAATGAGCAGTTCTTC. It is translated as CASSYLAGARNEQFF. This chain uses TRBV6-5 with TRBJ2-1; TRBD2 matches 10 bases. Losses at the gene ends were 2 bases for V and 6 bases for J; bases not matched to a gene: 4. Germline-derived CDR1 and CDR2 are MNHEY and SVGAGI. The CDR3 sequence is 15 residues long.

The chain carries TRBV7-9 and TRBJ1-1, with D hard to call. V lost 6 bases to trimming and J lost 0 bases, with 8 bases between them. Looked up from germline, CDR1 is SEHNR and CDR2 is FQNEAQ (reference sequence). There are 13 residues in the CDR3. CDR3 sequence (DNA): TGTGCCAGCAGGGCGGTGATGAACACTGAAGCTTTCTTT. Its protein product is CASRAVMNTEAFF.

This clonotype was seen more than once but under ten times. The chain links TRBV25-1 to TRBJ2-7; D may be TRBD2 (6 bases). Germline-derived CDR1 and CDR2 are MGHDK and SYGVNS. V dropped 0 bases and J dropped 4 bases, with 10 bases sitting between them. The CDR3 covers 14 residues. The DNA for the CDR3 is TGTGCCAGCAGTGAATATCTGGGGAGGTACGAGCAGTACTTC. This gives the protein CASSEYLGRYEQYF.

This clonotype was counted only a few times. This chain connects TRBV28 to TRBJ2-1; D remains ambiguous. From germline, CDR1 is MDHEN and CDR2 SYDVKM. This CDR3 spans 13 amino acids. V was trimmed by 3 bases and J by 6 bases, leaving 9 bases between them. CDR3 amino acids: CASSFGSTNEQFF. DNA of the CDR3: TGTGCCAGCAGTTTCGGCTCCACCAATGAGCAGTTCTTC.

This clonotype showed up many times. The chain carries TRBV29-1 and TRBJ2-3; D perhaps matches TRBD2 (6 bases). The ends were cut back, 2 bases at V and 1 base at J, with 10 bases in the middle. The CDR3 consists of 14 residues. Germline V gene lookup returns CDR1 SQVTM and CDR2 ANQGSEA. The chain's CDR3 is CSVELGGGTDTQYF. CDR3 coding DNA: TGCAGCGTTGAATTGGGGGGAGGCACAGATACGCAGTATTTT.

The rearrangement joins TRBV9 to TRBJ2-5; D tentatively reads TRBD1 or TRBD2 (5 bases each). The V and J ends lost 1 base and 5 bases respectively, with 12 bases between them. The CDR3 has 14 residues. Per germline, CDR1 SGDLS and CDR2 YYNGEE. In DNA form, the CDR3 reads TGTGCCAGCAGCGTATCTGGGACGGAGGAGACCCAGTACTTC. This sequence encodes CASSVSGTEETQYF.

This clonotype came up a few times. This chain connects TRBV29-1 to TRBJ2-7; TRBD2 matches 9 bases. This CDR3 region has 13 residues. Per the germline V gene, CDR1 is SQVTM and CDR2 is ANQGSEA. V was clipped by 7 bases and J by 0 bases; unmatched bases: 4. The CDR3 protein is CSAGTSSSYEQYF. Here the CDR3 DNA reads TGCAGCGCTGGGACTAGCAGCTCCTACGAGCAGTACTTC.

This clonotype was seen more than once but under ten times. This chain uses TRBV3-1 with TRBJ2-5, with 8 bases fitting TRBD1. With V trimmed by 2 bases and J by 8 bases, 10 bases remained unmatched. CDR3 length equals 15 residues. Germline assignment: CDR1 LGHDT and CDR2 YNNKEL (reference sequence). The CDR3 region is CASSQLLTGVETQYF. The CDR3 nucleotides are TGTGCCAGCAGCCAACTCCTGACAGGGGTTGAAACCCAGTACTTC.

This clonotype was detected many times. The V gene is TRBV12-3 or TRBV12-4, the J gene TRBJ2-3; D possibly matches TRBD1 or TRBD2 (5 bases each). The CDR3 is made up of 16 amino acids. V lost 5 bases to trimming and J lost 0 bases, with 15 bases between them. CDR3 bases: TGTGCCAGCAGTCCCAGGGACGGAACTAGCACAGATACGCAGTATTTT. Translated: CASSPRDGTSTDTQYF.

This chain uses TRBV20-1 with TRBJ2-5, with D perhaps TRBD2 (6 bases). The V gene lost 1 base and the J gene lost 2 bases, with 8 bases spanning the gap. The CDR3 has 13 residues. The germline V gene encodes CDR1 DFQATT and CDR2 SNEGSKA (reference sequence). For the CDR3, the DNA is TGCAGTGCTAGAGTGGGACTTCAAGAGACCCAGTACTTC. Translating it yields CSARVGLQETQYF.

In this sample, this clonotype turned up a few times. CDR3 in DNA: TGCAGTGCTAGATCGCGGTCCGTTCAATATGGCTACACCTTC. Protein sequence: CSARSRSVQYGYTF. The chain recombines TRBV20-1 with TRBJ1-2; D gene ambiguous. Trimming stripped 2 bases from V and 5 bases from J, with 15 bases between. CDR1 is DFQATT and CDR2 is SNEGSKA in the germline V gene (reference sequence). The CDR3 is made up of 14 amino acids.

The chain couples TRBV20-1 to TRBJ2-3; D perhaps matches TRBD1 (6 bases). The CDR3 consists of 17 residues. CDR1 and CDR2 (germline): DFQATT, SNEGSKA (reference sequence). V was clipped by 2 bases and J by 0 bases, with 18 bases between them. CDR3 sequence reads: CSARRQGHYTSTDTQYF. In DNA form, the CDR3 reads TGCAGTGCTAGACGGCAGGGACACTATACTAGCACAGATACGCAGTATTTT.

This clonotype has a handful of counts. V is TRBV7-9 and J is TRBJ1-5, with 8 nucleotides matching TRBD1. CDR3 length equals 14 residues. Germline CDR1 SEHNR, CDR2 FQNEAQ (reference sequence). Losses at the gene ends were 3 bases for V and 7 bases for J; bases not matched to a gene: 5. As DNA, the CDR3 is TGTGCCAGCAGCTTCGGGACAGGAGGGCAGCCCCAGCATTTT. This encodes CASSFGTGGQPQHF.

This clonotype has a handful of counts. V is TRBV11-2 and J is TRBJ2-3; unclear D gene. The CDR3 length is 15 residues. Germline V lookup: CDR1 SGHAT, CDR2 FQNNGV. V was clipped by 2 bases and J by 0 bases, with 9 bases between them. CDR3 nucleotide sequence: TGTGCCAGCAGCTTATACCCCCTTAGCACAGATACGCAGTATTTT. It yields the protein CASSLYPLSTDTQYF.

This clonotype was detected only a few times. The V call is TRBV7-8, the J call TRBJ2-3, with D perhaps being TRBD1 or TRBD2 (5 bases each). The V gene's germline CDR1 is SGHVS and CDR2 FQNEAQ. V lost 1 base and J 4 bases, leaving 12 bases between the germline ends. The CDR3 is made up of 15 amino acids. CDR3 coding DNA: TGTGCCAGCAGCTTAGTTGAAGGGGACCCAGATACGCAGTATTTT. Its protein product is CASSLVEGDPDTQYF.